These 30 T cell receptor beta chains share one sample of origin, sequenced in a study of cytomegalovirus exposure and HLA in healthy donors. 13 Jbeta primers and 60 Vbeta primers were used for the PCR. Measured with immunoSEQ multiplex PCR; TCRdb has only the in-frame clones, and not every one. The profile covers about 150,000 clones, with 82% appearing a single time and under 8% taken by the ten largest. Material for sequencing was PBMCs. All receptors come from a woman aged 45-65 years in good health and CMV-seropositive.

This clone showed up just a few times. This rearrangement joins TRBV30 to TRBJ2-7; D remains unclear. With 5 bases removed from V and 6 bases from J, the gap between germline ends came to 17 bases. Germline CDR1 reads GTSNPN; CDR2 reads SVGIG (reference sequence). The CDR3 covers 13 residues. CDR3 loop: CAWARSALGEQYF. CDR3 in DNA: TGTGCCTGGGCTAGGTCCGCTTTGGGCGAGCAGTACTTC.

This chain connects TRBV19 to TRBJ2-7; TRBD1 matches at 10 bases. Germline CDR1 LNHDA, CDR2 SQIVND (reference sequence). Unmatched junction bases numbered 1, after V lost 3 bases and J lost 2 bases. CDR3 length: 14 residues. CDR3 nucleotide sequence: TGTGCCAGTAGTATCGGGACAGGGGCCTACGAGCAGTACTTC. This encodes CASSIGTGAYEQYF.

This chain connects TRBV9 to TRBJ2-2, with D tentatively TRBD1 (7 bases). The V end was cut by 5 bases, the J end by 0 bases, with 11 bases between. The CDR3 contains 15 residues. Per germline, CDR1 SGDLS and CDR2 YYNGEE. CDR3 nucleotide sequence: TGTGCCAGCAGAGGGGGGACAGCGAACACCGGGGAGCTGTTTTTT. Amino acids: CASRGGTANTGELFF.

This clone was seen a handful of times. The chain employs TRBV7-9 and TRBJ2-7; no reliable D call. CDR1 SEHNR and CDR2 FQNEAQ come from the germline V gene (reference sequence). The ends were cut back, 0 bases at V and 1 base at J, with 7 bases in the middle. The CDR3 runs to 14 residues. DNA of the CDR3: TGTGCCAGCAGCTTAGCGGGCAGATCCTACGAGCAGTACTTC. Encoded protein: CASSLAGRSYEQYF.

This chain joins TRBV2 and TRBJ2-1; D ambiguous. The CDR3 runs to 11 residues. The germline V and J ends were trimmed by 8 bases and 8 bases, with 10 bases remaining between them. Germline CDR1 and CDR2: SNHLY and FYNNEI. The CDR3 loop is CASQEGYEQFF. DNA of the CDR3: TGTGCCAGCCAGGAAGGCTATGAGCAGTTCTTC.

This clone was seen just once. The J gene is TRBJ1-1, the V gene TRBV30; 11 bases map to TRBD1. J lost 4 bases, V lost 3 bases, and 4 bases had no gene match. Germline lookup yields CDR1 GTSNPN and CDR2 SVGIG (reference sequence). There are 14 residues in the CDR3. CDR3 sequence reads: CAWSPGTGGTEAFF. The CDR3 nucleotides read TGTGCCTGGAGCCCCGGGACAGGGGGCACTGAAGCTTTCTTT.

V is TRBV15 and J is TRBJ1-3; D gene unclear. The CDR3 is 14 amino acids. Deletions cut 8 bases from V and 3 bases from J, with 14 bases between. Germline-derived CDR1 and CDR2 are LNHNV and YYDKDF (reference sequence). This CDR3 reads CATENGGLGNTIYF. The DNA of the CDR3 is TGTGCCACCGAAAACGGAGGACTTGGAAACACCATATATTTT.

This CDR3 is CASSFSGGAGYEQYF. In DNA, the CDR3 is TGTGCCAGCAGCTTTAGCGGGGGGGCCGGATACGAGCAGTACTTC. V and J are TRBV7-2 and TRBJ2-7; 11 bases align to TRBD2. Germline V gives CDR1 SGHTA, CDR2 FQGNSA. J gave up 4 bases and V 3 bases, and 5 bases lay outside the gene matches. This CDR3 comprises 15 residues.

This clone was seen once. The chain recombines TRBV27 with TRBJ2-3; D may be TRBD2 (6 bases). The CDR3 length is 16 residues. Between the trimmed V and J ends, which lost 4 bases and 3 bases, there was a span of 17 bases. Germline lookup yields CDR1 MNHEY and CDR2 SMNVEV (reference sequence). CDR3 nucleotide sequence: TGTGCCAGCAGTTCCGGCGCTAGCGTTATAACAGATACGCAGTATTTT. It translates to CASSSGASVITDTQYF.

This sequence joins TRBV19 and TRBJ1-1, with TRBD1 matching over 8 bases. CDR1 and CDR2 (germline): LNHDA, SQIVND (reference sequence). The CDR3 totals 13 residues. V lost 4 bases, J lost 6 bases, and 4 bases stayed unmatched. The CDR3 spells CASSRGQAAEAFF. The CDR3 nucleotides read TGTGCCAGTAGTAGGGGACAGGCGGCTGAAGCTTTCTTT.

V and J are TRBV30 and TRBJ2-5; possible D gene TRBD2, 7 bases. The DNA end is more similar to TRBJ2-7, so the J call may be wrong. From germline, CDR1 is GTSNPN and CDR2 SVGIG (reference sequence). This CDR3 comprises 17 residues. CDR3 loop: CAWSVGGGSRGSYEQYF. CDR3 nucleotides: TGTGCCTGGAGTGTAGGGGGAGGGTCCAGGGGCTCCTACGAGCAGTACTTC.

CDR3 amino acids: CASSRGFRANVLTF. The CDR3 nucleotides are TGTGCCAGCAGCCGAGGGTTCCGGGCCAACGTCCTGACTTTC. The chain links TRBV9 to TRBJ2-6, with a tentative D call TRBD2 (5 bases). Germline V lookup: CDR1 SGDLS, CDR2 YYNGEE. V lost 4 bases and J 5 bases, leaving 10 bases between the germline ends. CDR3 size: 14 residues.

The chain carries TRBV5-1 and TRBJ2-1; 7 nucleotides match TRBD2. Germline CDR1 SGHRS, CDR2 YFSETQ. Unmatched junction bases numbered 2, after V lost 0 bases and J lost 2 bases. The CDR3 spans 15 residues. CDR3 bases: TGCGCCAGCAGCTTGGAGGGGACTACCTACAATGAGCAGTTCTTC. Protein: CASSLEGTTYNEQFF.

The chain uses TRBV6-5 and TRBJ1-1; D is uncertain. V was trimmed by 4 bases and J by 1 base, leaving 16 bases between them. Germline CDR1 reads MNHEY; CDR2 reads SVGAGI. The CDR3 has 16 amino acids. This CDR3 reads CASSSRGMAGNTEAFF. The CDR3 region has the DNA TGTGCCAGCAGTTCCCGAGGGATGGCGGGGAACACTGAAGCTTTCTTT.

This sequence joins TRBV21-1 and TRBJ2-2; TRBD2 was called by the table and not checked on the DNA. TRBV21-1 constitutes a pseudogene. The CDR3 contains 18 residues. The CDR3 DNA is TGTGCCAGCAGCTTTGGGAGGCGGAAAGCGGGCTTCACCGGGGAGCTGTTTTTT. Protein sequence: CASSFGRRKAGFTGELFF.

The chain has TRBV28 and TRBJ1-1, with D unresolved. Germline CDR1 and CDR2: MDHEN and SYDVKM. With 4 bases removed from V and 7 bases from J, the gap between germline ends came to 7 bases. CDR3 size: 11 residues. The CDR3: CASSSRGEAFF. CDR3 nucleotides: TGTGCCAGCAGTTCCCGAGGTGAAGCTTTCTTT.

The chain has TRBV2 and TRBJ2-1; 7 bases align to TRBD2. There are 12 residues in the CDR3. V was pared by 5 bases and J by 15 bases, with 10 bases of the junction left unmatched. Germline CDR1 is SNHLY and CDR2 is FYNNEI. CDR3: CASSSALAALFF. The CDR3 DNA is TGTGCCAGCAGTTCAGCTCTAGCGGCCCTGTTCTTC.

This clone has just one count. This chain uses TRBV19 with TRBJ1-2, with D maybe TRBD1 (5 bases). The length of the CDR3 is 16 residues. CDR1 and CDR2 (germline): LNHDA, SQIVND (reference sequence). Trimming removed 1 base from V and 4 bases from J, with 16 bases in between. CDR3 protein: CASSIAGRPDIYGYTF. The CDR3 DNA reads TGTGCCAGTAGTATAGCAGGACGTCCGGACATCTATGGCTACACCTTC.

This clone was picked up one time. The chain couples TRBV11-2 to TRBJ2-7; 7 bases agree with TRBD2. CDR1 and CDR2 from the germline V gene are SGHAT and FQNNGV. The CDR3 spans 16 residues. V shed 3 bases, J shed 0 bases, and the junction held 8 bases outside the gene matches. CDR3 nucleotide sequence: TGTGCCAGCAGCTTGGGGGGGGGTACTAGCTCCTACGAGCAGTACTTC. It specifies CASSLGGGTSSYEQYF.

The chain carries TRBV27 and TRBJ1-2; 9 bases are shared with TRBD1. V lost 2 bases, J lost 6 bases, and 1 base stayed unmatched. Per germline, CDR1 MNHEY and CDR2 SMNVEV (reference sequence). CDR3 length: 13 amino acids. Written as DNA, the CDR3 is TGTGCCAGCAGTTTAGGGACAGGGAATGGCTACACCTTC. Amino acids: CASSLGTGNGYTF.

The CDR3 nucleotides read TGTGCCAGCGGATTGAGGGACATCGAAGCTTTCTTT. It yields the protein CASGLRDIEAFF. The V gene is TRBV13, the J gene TRBJ1-1, with D perhaps matching TRBD1 (6 bases). The CDR3 is 12 residues long. Deletions cut 8 bases from V and 8 bases from J, with 15 bases between. CDR1 is PRHDT and CDR2 is FYEKMQ in the germline V gene (reference sequence).

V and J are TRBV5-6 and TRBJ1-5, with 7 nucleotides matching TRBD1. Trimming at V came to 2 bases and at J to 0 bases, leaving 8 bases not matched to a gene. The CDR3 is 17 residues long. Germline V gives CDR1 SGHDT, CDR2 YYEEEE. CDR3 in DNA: TGTGCCAGCAGCTTCGGGACAGCCTTGGGTAGCAATCAGCCCCAGCATTTT. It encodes CASSFGTALGSNQPQHF.

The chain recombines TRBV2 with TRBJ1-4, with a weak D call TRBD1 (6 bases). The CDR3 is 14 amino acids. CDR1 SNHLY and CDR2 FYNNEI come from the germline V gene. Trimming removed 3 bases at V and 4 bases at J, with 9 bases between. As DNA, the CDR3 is TGTGCCAGCAGTGAGGGCAGGGGTAATGAAAAACTGTTTTTT. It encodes CASSEGRGNEKLFF.

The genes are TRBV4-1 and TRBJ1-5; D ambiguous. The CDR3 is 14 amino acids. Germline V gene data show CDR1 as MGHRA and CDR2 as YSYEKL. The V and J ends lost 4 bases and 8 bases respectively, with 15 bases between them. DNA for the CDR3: TGCGCCAGCAGCCTCGTGTTACTGGCGGAGCCCCAGCATTTT. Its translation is CASSLVLLAEPQHF.

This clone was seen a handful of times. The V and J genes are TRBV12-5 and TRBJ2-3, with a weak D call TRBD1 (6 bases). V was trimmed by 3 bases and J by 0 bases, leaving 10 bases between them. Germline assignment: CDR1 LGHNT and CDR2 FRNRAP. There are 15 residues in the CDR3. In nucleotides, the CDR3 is TGTGCTAGTGGTTTCGGACAGATCAGCACAGATACGCAGTATTTT. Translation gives CASGFGQISTDTQYF. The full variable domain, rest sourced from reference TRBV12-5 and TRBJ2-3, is DARVTQTPRHKVTEMGQEVTMRCQPILGHNTVFWYRQTMMQGLELLAYFRNRAPLDDSGMPKDRFSAEMPDATLATLKIQPSEPRDSAVYFCASGFGQISTDTQYFGPGTRLTVL.

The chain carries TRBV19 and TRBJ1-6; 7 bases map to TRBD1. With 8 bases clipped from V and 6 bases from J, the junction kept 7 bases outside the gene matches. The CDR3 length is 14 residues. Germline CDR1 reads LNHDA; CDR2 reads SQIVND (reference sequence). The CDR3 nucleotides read TGTGCCAGTCAAAGCGACAGGGCTAATTCACCCCTCCACTTT. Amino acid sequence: CASQSDRANSPLHF.

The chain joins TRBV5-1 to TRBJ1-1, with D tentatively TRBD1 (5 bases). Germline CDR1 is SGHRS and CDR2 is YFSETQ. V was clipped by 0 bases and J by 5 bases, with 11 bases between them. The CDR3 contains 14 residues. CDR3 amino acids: CASSLGQGGTEAFF. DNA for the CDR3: TGCGCCAGCAGCTTGGGGCAGGGAGGGACTGAAGCTTTCTTT.

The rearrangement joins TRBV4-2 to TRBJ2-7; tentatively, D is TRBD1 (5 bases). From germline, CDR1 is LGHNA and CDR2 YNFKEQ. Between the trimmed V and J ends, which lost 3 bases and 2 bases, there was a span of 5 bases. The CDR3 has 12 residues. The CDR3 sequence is CASSQGPYEQYF. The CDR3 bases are TGTGCCAGCAGCCAGGGGCCCTACGAGCAGTACTTC.

DNA for the CDR3: TGTGCCAGTACTTCAAGGAGTTCTGGAGAAAAACTGTTTTTT. Its translation is CASTSRSSGEKLFF. V usage is TRBV19 and J usage is TRBJ1-4, with D hard to call. V lost 7 bases, J lost 8 bases, and 17 bases lay in between. The CDR3 runs to 14 residues. Germline V lookup: CDR1 LNHDA, CDR2 SQIVND (reference sequence). Using reference TRBV19 and TRBJ1-4 for the parts outside the CDR3, the full variable domain is DGGITQSPKYLFRKEGQNVTLSCEQNLNHDAMYWYRQDPGQGLRLIYYSQIVNDFQKGDIAEGYSVSREKKESFPLTVTSAQKNPTAFYLCASTSRSSGEKLFFGSGTQLSVL.

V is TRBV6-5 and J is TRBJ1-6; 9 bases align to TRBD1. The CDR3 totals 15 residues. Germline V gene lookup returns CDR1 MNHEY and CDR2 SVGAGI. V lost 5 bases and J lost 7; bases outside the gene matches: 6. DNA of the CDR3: TGTGCCAGCAGTCCGCGGACAGGGGCAAATTCACCCCTCCACTTT. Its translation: CASSPRTGANSPLHF.